This TCR beta chain was sequenced in a study of shared clonotypes between healthy human individuals. Overall study: Contributing individuals were a couple of females and a few males aged 18 to 49.

CDR3 length equals 13 residues. V was trimmed by 6 bases and J by 4 bases, leaving 12 bases between them. Germline-derived CDR1 and CDR2 are LNHDA and SQIVND (reference sequence). Measured with immunoSEQ multiplex PCR; TCRdb has only the in-frame clones, and not every one. The table records 2 million to 2.5 million clones, 85% to 95% of them present only once. As concerns this clone: Its antigen is as yet unknown.

Whole-study results and caveats: The sampled material consisted only of blood, and tissue repertoires are likely to differ.

This receptor was identified in a man aged 18 to 35 in good health. Some clones in this sample may be carry-over from other donors' samples. The V and J genes are TRBV19 and TRBJ1-2; D is possibly TRBD1 (5 bases). The sample taken for sequencing was naive CD4+ T cells from PBMCs. Documented subset: CD45RA+ positively selected. The CDR3: CASSLGGGYGYTF. CDR3 sequence (DNA): TGTGCCAGTAGCCTCGGGGGTGGCTATGGCTACACCTTC. Filled out from reference TRBV19 and TRBJ1-2, the complete variable domain reads DGGITQSPKYLFRKEGQNVTLSCEQNLNHDAMYWYRQDPGQGLRLIYYSQIVNDFQKGDIAEGYSVSREKKESFPLTVTSAQKNPTAFYLCASSLGGGYGYTFGSGTRLTVV.